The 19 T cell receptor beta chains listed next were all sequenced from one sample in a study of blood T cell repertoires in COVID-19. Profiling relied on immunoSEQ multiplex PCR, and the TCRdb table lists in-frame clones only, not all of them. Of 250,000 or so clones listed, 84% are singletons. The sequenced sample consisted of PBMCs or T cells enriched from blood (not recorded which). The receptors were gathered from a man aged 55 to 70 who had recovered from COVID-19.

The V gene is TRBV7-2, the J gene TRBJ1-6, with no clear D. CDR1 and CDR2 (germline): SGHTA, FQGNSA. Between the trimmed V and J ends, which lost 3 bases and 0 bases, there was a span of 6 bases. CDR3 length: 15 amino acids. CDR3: CASSFEASYNSPLHF. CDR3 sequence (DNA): TGTGCCAGCAGCTTCGAGGCCTCCTATAATTCACCCCTCCACTTT.

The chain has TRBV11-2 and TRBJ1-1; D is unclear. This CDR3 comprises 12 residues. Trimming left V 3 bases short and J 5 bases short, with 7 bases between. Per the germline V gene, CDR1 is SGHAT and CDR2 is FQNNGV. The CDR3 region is CASSFGLTEAFF. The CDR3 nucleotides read TGTGCCAGCAGCTTTGGTCTAACTGAAGCTTTCTTT.

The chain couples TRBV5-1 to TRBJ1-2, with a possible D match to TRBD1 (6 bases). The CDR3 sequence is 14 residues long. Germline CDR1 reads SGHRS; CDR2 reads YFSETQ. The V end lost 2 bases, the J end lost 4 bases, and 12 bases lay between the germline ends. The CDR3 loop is CASSFLQDSYGYTF. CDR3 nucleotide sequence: TGCGCCAGCAGCTTTTTACAGGACAGCTATGGCTACACCTTC.

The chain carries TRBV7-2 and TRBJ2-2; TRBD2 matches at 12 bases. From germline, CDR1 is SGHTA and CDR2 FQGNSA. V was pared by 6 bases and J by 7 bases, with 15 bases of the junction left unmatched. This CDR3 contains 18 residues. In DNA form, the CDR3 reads TGTGCCAGCAGTCTCGCGGCTAGCGGGGGGGCCTATAGCGGGGAGCTGTTTTTT. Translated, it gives CASSLAASGGAYSGELFF.

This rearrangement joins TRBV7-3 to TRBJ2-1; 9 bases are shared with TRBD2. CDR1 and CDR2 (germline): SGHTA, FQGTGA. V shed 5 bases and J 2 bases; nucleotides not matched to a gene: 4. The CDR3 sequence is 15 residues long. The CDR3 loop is CASSQIAGAYNEQFF. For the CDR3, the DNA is TGTGCCAGCAGCCAGATAGCGGGGGCCTACAATGAGCAGTTCTTC.

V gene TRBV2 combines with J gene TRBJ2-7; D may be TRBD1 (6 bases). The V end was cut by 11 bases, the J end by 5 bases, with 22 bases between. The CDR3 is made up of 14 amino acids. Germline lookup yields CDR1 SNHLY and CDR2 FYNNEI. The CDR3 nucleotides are TGTGCCGGGGCCCCGGGACACATGTTACACGAGCAGTACTTC. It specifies CAGAPGHMLHEQYF.

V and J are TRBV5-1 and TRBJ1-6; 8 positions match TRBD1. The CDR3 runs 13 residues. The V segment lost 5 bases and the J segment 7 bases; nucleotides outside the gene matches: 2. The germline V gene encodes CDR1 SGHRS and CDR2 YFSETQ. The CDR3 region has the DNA TGCGCCAGCAGGACAGGGGAGAATTCACCCCTCCACTTT. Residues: CASRTGENSPLHF.

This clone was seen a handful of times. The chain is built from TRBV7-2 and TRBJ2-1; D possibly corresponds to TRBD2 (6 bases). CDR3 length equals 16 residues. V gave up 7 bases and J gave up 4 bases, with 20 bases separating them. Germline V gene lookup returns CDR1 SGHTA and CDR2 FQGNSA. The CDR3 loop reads CASNLGRGLLYNEQFF. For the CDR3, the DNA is TGTGCCAGCAACCTAGGGCGAGGACTACTGTACAATGAGCAGTTCTTC.

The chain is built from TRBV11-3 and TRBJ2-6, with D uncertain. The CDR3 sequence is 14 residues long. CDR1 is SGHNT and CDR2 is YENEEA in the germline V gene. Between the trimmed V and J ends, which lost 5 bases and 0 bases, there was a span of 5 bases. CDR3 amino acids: CASSPSSGANVLTF. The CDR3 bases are TGTGCCAGCAGCCCCAGCTCTGGGGCCAACGTCCTGACTTTC.

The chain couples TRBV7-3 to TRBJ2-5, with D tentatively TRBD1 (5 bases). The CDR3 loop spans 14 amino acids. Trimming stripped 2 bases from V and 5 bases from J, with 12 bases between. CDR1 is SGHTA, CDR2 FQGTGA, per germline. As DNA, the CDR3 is TGTGCCAGCAGCTTACGGCAGGGAACGGAGACCCAGTACTTC. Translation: CASSLRQGTETQYF.

The CDR3, as DNA: TGTGCCAGCAGTTACTCGCCAGAATCACCCCTCCACTTT. It codes for CASSYSPESPLHF. V usage is TRBV6-5 and J usage is TRBJ1-6; unclear D gene. V shed 0 bases and J shed 10 bases, with 7 bases lying between them. The CDR3 totals 13 residues. The germline CDR1 and CDR2 sequences are MNHEY and SVGAGI.

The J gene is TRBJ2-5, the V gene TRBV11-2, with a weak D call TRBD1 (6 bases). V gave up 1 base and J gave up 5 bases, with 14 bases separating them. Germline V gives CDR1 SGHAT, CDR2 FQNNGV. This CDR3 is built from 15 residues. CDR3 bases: TGTGCCAGCAGCTTAGCCGGCAGGGGAAGGGAGACCCAGTACTTC. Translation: CASSLAGRGRETQYF.

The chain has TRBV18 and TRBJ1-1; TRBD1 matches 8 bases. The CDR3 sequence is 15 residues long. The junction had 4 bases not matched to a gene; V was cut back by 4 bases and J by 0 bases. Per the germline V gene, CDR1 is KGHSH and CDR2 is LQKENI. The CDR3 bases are TGTGCCAGCTCACTAACAGGGGGAATGAACACTGAAGCTTTCTTT. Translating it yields CASSLTGGMNTEAFF. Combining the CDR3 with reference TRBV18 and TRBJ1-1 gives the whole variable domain NAGVMQNPRHLVRRRGQEARLRCSPMKGHSHVYWYRQLPEEGLKFMVYLQKENIIDESGMPKERFSAEFPKEGPSILRIQQVVRGDSAAYFCASSLTGGMNTEAFFGQGTRLTVV.

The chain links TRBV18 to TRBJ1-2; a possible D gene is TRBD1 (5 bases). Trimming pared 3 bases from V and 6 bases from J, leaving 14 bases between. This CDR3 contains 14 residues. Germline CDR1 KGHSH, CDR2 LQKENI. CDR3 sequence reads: CASSPQGHGDGYTF. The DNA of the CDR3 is TGTGCCAGCTCACCTCAGGGTCATGGGGATGGCTACACCTTC.

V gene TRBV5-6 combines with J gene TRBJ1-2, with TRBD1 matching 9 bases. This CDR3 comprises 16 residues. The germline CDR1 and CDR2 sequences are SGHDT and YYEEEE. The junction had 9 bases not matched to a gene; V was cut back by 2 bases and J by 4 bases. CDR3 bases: TGTGCCAGCAGCTTCGGGACAGGGTCGCGGTTCTATGGCTACACCTTC. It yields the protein CASSFGTGSRFYGYTF.

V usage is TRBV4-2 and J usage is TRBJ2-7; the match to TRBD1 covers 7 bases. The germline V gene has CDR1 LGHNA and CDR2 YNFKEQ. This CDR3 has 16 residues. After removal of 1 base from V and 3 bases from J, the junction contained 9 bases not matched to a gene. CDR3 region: CASSQGPGQTIYEQYF. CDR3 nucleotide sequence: TGTGCCAGCAGCCAAGGACCGGGACAGACGATCTACGAGCAGTACTTC.

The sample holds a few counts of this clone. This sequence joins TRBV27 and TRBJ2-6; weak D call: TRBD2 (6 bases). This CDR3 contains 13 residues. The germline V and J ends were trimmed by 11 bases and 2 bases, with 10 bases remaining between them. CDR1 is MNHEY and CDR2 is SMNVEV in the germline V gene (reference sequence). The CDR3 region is CAARGAGANVLTF. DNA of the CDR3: TGTGCCGCGCGGGGTGCTGGGGCCAACGTCCTGACTTTC.

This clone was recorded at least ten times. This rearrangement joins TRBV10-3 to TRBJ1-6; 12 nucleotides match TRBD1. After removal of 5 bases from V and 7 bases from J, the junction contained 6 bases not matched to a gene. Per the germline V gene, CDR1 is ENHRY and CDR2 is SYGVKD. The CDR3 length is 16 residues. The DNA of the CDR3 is TGTGCCATCAGTTCCGGGACAGGGGGCGAAAATTCACCCCTCCACTTT. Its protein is CAISSGTGGENSPLHF.

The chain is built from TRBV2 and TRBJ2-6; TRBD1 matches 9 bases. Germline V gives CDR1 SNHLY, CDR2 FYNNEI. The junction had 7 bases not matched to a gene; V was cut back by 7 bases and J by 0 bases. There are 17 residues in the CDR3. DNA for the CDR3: TGTGCCAGCACCCTACAGGGGGCCCACTCTGGGGCCAACGTCCTGACTTTC. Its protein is CASTLQGAHSGANVLTF. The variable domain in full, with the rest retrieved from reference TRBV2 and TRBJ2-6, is EPEVTQTPSHQVTQMGQEVILRCVPISNHLYFYWYRQILGQKVEFLVSFYNNEISEKSEIFDDQFSVERPDGSNFTLKIRSTKLEDSAMYFCASTLQGAHSGANVLTFGAGSRLTVL.